This TCR beta chain was identified in a study of blood T cell repertoires in COVID-19. Overall study: Collection of acute and convalescent COVID-19 samples took place in the United States, Italy and Spain. From T cells, B-cell-depleted T cells, or PBMCs came the material, which was cDNA or gDNA.

Trimming at V came to 6 bases and at J to 4 bases, leaving 9 bases not matched to a gene. The CDR3 spans 15 residues. Germline lookup yields CDR1 SGHAT and CDR2 FQNNGV. Data came from immunoSEQ multiplex PCR; TCRdb stores just in-frame clones and leaves some out. The sample shows 250,000 or so clones, around nine tenths of them seen only once. The sequence derives from a man older than 75 with acute or convalescent COVID-19. V and J are TRBV11-2 and TRBJ1-3; 7 bases are a match to TRBD1. The sample taken for sequencing was peripheral blood. The CDR3 is CASSSDRVAGNTIYF. The CDR3 coding sequence is TGTGCCAGCAGTTCCGACAGGGTGGCCGGAAACACCATATATTTT.